This T cell receptor beta chain was recorded in a study of human T cells and chemical hapten exposure. The study, taken as a whole, reports: Controls formed significantly fewer large CDR3 similarity clusters than expanded TCRs did.

The time point: pre-sensitization, week 0. Treatment: therapeutic diphenylcyclopropenone sensitization with weekly scalp DPC. One entry per CDR3 protein results from TCRdb running MiXCR on the RACE reads. The sample lists tens of thousands of distinct CDR3 sequences, 8% to 10% occurring once. Trimming pared 3 bases from V and 7 bases from J, leaving 6 bases between. CDR3 length: 11 residues. This clonotype showed up just a few times. Its antigen is still unknown. Material: whole blood, obtained in connection with sensitization to the hapten diphenylcyclopropenone (DPC). The TCR sequence derives from a woman between 40 and 55 years old with alopecia areata. Some clones in this sample may be carry-over from other donors' samples. J is TRBJ1-2 and V is TRBV12-3 or TRBV12-4, with D unclear. CDR3 amino acids: CASSFGAGYTF. As DNA, the CDR3 is TGTGCCAGCAGTTTCGGTGCTGGCTACACCTTC.